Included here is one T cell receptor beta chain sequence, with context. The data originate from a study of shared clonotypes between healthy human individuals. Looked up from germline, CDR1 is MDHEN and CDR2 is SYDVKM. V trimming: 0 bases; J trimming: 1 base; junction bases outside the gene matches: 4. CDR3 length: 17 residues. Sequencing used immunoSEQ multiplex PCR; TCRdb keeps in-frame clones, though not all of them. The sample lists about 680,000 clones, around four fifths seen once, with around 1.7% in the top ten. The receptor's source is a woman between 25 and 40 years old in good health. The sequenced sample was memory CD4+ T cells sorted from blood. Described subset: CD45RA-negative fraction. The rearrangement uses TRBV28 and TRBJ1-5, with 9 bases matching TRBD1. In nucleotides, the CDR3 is TGTGCCAGCAGTTTATGGGGACAGGGCTCGAGCAATCAGCCCCAGCATTTT. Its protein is CASSLWGQGSSNQPQHF.